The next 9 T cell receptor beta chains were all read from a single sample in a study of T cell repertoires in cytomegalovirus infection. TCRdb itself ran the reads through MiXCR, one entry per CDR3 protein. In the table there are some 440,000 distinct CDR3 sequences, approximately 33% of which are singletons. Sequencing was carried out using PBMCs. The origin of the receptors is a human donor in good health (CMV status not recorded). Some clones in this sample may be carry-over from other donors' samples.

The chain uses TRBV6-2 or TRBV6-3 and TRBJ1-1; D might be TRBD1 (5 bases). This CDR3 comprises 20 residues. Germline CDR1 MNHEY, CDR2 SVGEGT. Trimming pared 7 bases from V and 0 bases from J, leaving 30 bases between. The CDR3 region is CASIPLRKRDPPYLNTEAFF. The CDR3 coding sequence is TGTGCCAGCATCCCCCTCAGAAAAAGGGACCCACCATATCTGAACACTGAAGCTTTCTTT.

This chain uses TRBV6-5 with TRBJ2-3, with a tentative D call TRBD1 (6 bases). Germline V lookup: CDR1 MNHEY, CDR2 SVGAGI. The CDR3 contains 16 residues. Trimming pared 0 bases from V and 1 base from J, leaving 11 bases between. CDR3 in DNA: TGTGCCAGCAGTTACTCTGGGGGCAGGGGCACAGATACGCAGTATTTT. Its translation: CASSYSGGRGTDTQYF.

The CDR3: CASSYMTPGNTEAFF. The CDR3 nucleotides are TGTGCCAGCAGTTACATGACACCTGGGAACACTGAAGCTTTCTTT. The V and J genes are TRBV6-2 or TRBV6-3 and TRBJ1-1; D remains ambiguous. The V gene lost 2 bases and the J gene lost 1 base, with 11 bases spanning the gap. This CDR3 spans 15 amino acids. CDR1 and CDR2 from the germline V gene are MNHEY and SVGEGT.

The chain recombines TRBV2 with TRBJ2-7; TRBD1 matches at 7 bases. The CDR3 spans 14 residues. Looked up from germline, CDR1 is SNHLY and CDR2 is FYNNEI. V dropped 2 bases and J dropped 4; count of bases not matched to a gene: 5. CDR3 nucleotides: TGTGCCAGCAGTGAATTTGGACAGGAGTACGAGCAGTACTTC. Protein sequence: CASSEFGQEYEQYF.

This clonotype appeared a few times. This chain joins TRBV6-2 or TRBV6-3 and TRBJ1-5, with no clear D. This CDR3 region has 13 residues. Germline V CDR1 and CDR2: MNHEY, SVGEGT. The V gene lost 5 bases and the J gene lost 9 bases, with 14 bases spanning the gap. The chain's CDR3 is CASSNPDPRPQHF. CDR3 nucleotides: TGTGCCAGCAGTAACCCAGACCCTAGGCCCCAGCATTTT.

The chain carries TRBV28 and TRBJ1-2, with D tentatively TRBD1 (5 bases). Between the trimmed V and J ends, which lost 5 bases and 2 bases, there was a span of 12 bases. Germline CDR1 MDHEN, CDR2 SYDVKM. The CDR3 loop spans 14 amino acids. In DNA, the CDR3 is TGTGCCAGCAGTAGGGACGCCAAGAACTATGGCTACACCTTC. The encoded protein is CASSRDAKNYGYTF.

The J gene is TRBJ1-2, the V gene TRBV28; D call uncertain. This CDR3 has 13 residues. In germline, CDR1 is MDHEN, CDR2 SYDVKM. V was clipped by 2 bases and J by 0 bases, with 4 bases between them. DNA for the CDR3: TGTGCCAGCAGTTTACTCCCTAACTATGGCTACACCTTC. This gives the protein CASSLLPNYGYTF.

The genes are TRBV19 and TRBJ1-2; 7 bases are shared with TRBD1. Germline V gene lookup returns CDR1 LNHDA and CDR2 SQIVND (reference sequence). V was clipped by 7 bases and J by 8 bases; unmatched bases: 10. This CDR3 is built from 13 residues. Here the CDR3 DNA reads TGTGCCAGTATCCGACAGGGAGTCGGCGGCTACACCTTC. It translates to CASIRQGVGGYTF.

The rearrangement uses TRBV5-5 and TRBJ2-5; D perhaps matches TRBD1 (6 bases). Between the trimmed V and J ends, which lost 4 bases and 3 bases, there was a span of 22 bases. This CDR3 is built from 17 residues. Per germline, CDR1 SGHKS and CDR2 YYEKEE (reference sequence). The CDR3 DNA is TGTGCCAGCAGCCTGGTCCCGACAGGCGAGTGGAAAGAGACCCAGTACTTC. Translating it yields CASSLVPTGEWKETQYF.